This T cell receptor (beta chain) stems from a study of blood T cell repertoires in COVID-19. CDR1 and CDR2 from the germline V gene are SGHTA and FQGNSA. This CDR3 contains 15 residues. V lost 3 bases, J lost 7 bases, and 7 bases stayed unmatched. In the original analysis: How many nucleated cells were present was estimated from reference gene primer amplification. The data were produced by immunoSEQ multiplex PCR, yet TCRdb's version contains in-frame clones alone and is incomplete. Clonal size and the V and J genes are those of that table, whereas D and trimming came from the DNA. The sample holds roughly 210,000 clones, about 88% seen once.

The rearrangement links TRBV7-2 to TRBJ2-1; 9 bases are shared with TRBD2. Sequencing was performed on peripheral blood. The clonotype was recovered from a man in his sixties or seventies with acute or convalescent COVID-19. The CDR3 bases are TGTGCCAGCAGCTTTGGGCTAGCGGGAATTAATGAGCAGTTCTTC. This codes for CASSFGLAGINEQFF.